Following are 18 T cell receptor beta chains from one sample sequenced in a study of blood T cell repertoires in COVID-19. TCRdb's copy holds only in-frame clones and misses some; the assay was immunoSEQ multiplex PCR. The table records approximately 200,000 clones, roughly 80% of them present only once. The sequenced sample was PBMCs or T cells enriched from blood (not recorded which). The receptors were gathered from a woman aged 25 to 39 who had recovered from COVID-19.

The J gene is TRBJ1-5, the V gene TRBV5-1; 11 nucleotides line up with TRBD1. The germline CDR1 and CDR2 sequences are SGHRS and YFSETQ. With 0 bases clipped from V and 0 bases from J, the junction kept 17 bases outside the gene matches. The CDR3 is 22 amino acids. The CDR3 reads CASSLERAGTGGSLYSNQPQHF. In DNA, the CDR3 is TGCGCCAGCAGCTTGGAGAGGGCCGGGACAGGGGGTTCCCTTTATAGCAATCAGCCCCAGCATTTT. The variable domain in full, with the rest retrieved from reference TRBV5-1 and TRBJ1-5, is KAGVTQTPRYLIKTRGQQVTLSCSPISGHRSVSWYQQTPGQGLQFLFEYFSETQRNKGNFPGRFSGRQFSNSRSEMNVSTLELGDSALYLCASSLERAGTGGSLYSNQPQHFGDGTRLSIL.

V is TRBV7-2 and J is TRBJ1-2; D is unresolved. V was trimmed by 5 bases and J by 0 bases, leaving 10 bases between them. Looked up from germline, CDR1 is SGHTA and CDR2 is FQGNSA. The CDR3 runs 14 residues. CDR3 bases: TGTGCCAGCAGCCTTGGTCCAGCTAACTATGGCTACACCTTC. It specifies CASSLGPANYGYTF. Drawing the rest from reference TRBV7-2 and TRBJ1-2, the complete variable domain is GAGVSQSPSNKVTEKGKDVELRCDPISGHTALYWYRQSLGQGLEFLIYFQGNSAPDKSGLPSDRFSAERTGGSVSTLTIQRTQQEDSAVYLCASSLGPANYGYTFGSGTRLTVV.

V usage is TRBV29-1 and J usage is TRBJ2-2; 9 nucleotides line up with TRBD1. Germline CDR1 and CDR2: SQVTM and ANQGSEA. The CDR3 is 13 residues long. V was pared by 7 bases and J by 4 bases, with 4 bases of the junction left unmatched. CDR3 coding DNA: TGCAGCGCCGGGACAGGGAGCACCGGGGAGCTGTTTTTT. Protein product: CSAGTGSTGELFF.

The DNA of the CDR3 is TGTGCCAGTGCCCCCCTCTGGGGGCCAAATCAGCCCCAGCATTTT. It specifies CASAPLWGPNQPQHF. V and J are TRBV6-5 and TRBJ1-5, with a possible D match to TRBD1 (6 bases). V lost 9 bases and J lost 4, with 19 bases in between. This CDR3 contains 15 residues. Germline CDR1 MNHEY, CDR2 SVGAGI.

Written as DNA, the CDR3 is TGTGCCAGCAGTTTAAGGCGGACAGGGGTTGTCGGAAACAAAAACATTCAGTACTTC. It encodes CASSLRRTGVVGNKNIQYF. V and J are TRBV27 and TRBJ2-4; 9 nucleotides line up with TRBD1. V lost 2 bases, J lost 3 bases, and 14 bases stayed unmatched. Germline-derived CDR1 and CDR2 are MNHEY and SMNVEV (reference sequence). The CDR3 has 19 amino acids.

CDR3 coding DNA: TGTGCCAGTAGTACTCCCACGGTGGGGAGGTATGGCTACACCTTC. It specifies CASSTPTVGRYGYTF. The rearrangement joins TRBV19 to TRBJ1-2, with no clear D. Per the germline V gene, CDR1 is LNHDA and CDR2 is SQIVND (reference sequence). The CDR3 is 15 residues long. Trimming removed 4 bases from V and 5 bases from J, with 17 bases in between.

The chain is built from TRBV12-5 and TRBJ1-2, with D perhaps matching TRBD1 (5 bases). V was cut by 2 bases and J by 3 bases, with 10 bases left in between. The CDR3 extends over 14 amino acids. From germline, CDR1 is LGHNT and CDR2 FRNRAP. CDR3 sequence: CASGLRGEDYGYTF. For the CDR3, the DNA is TGTGCTAGTGGTTTGCGAGGGGAGGACTATGGCTACACCTTC. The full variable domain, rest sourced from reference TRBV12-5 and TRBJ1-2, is DARVTQTPRHKVTEMGQEVTMRCQPILGHNTVFWYRQTMMQGLELLAYFRNRAPLDDSGMPKDRFSAEMPDATLATLKIQPSEPRDSAVYFCASGLRGEDYGYTFGSGTRLTVV.

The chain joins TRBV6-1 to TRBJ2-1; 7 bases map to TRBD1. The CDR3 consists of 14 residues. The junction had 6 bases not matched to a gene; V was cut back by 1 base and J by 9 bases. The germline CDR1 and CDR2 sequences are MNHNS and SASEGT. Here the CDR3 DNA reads TGTGCCAGCAGTGAAGACAGGGGATGGGGTGAGCAGTTCTTC. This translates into CASSEDRGWGEQFF.

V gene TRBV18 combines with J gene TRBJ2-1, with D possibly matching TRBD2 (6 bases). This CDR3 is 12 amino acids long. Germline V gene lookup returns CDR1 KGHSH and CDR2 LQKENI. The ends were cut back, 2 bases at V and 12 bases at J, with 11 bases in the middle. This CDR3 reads CASSPARGGQFF. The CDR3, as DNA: TGTGCCAGCTCACCAGCGAGGGGAGGGCAGTTCTTC.

As DNA, the CDR3 is TGCGCCAGCAGCTTGATGGGACTAGCGGGAGGCGGGAACACCGGGGAGCTGTTTTTT. Its translation: CASSLMGLAGGGNTGELFF. This chain uses TRBV5-1 with TRBJ2-2; the match to TRBD2 covers 15 bases. V lost 1 base, J lost 1 base, and 5 bases stayed unmatched. Germline-derived CDR1 and CDR2 are SGHRS and YFSETQ. There are 19 residues in the CDR3.

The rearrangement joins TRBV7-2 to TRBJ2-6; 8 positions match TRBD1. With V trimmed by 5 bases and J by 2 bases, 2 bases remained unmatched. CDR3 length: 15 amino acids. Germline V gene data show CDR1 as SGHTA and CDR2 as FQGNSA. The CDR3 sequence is CASSSRGPGANVLTF. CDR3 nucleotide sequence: TGTGCCAGCAGCAGCAGGGGGCCTGGGGCCAACGTCCTGACTTTC.

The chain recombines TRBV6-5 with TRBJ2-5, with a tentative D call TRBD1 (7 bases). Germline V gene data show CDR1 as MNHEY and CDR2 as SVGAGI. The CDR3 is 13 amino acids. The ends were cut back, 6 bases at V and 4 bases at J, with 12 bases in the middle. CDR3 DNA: TGTGCCAGCAGCAGACAGGGAGGAGAGACCCAGTACTTC. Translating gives CASSRQGGETQYF.

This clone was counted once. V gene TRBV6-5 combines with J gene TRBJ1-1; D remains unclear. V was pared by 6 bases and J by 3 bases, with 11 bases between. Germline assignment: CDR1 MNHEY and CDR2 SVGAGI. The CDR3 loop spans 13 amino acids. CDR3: CASSIIRDTEAFF. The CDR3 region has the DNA TGTGCCAGCAGCATAATTCGGGACACTGAAGCTTTCTTT.

The CDR3 sequence: CASSLTGQGAGQPQHF. In nucleotides, the CDR3 is TGTGCCAGCAGCTTGACCGGACAGGGGGCAGGTCAGCCCCAGCATTTT. The chain joins TRBV11-3 to TRBJ1-5, with 11 bases lining up with TRBD1. The junction had 7 bases not matched to a gene; V was cut back by 3 bases and J by 6 bases. The CDR3 length is 16 residues. Germline CDR1 is SGHNT and CDR2 is YENEEA. Full variable domain (outside the CDR3, taken from reference TRBV11-3 and TRBJ1-5): EAGVVQSPRYKIIEKKQPVAFWCNPISGHNTLYWYLQNLGQGPELLIRYENEEAVDDSQLPKDRFSAERLKGVDSTLKIQPAELGDSAVYLCASSLTGQGAGQPQHFGDGTRLSIL.

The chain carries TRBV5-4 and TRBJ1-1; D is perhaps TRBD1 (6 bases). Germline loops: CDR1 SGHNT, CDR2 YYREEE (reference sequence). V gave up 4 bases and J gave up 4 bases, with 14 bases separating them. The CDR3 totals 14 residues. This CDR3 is CASSIQGRITEAFF. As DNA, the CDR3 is TGTGCCAGCAGCATACAGGGAAGGATCACTGAAGCTTTCTTT.

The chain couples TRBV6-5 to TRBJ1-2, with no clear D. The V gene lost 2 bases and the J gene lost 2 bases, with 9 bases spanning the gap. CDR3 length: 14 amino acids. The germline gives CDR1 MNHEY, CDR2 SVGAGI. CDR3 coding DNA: TGTGCCAGCAGTTACGTCGGCGGGAACTATGGCTACACCTTC. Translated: CASSYVGGNYGYTF.

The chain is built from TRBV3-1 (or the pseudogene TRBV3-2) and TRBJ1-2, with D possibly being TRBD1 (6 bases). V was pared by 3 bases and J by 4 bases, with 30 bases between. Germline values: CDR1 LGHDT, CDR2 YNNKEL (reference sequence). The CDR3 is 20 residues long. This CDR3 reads CASSQVTPGTRLLRSYGYTF. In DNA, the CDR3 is TGTGCCAGCAGCCAGGTGACACCCGGGACACGGCTGCTGAGGAGCTATGGCTACACCTTC.

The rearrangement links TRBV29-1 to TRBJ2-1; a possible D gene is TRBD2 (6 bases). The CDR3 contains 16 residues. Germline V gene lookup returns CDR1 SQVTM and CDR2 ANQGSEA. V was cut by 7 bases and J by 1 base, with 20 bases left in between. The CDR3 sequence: CSAGRGGGASYNEQFF. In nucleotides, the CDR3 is TGCAGCGCTGGAAGGGGAGGCGGGGCATCCTACAATGAGCAGTTCTTC.